The rows below give T cell receptor beta chains drawn from one sample of a study of T cells expressing NK-cell markers. Each CDR3 protein gets one entry in TCRdb, which reprocessed the 5' RACE reads and gives no DNA. The sample data list approximately 150,000 distinct CDR3 sequences. Specimen: blood T cells: a sorted CD56 or NKG2C T cell subset, CD4+ or CD8+ T cells, or bulk PBMC T cells (not recorded which). Every receptor here comes from a man aged 18-30 years in good health. Each CDR3 is given with its conserved first and last residue.

TRBV29-1	TRBJ2-2	CSVEDGNGELFF
TRBV9	TRBJ1-1	CASSVLEVMNTEAFF
TRBV27	TRBJ2-3	CASSYLGRTDTQYF
TRBV6-1	TRBJ1-1	CASRGGEYTEAFF
TRBV25-1	TRBJ2-1	CASRGTSGRVYNEQFF
TRBV6-1	TRBJ2-3	CASTSGVLWDTQYF
TRBV18	TRBJ2-1	CASSPGDKGQFF
TRBV5-1	TRBJ2-1	CASSLGSGGGNEQFF
TRBV9	TRBJ2-6	CASRSVGGSSGANVLTF
TRBV29-1	TRBJ2-2	CSVPLAGELFF
TRBV5-6	TRBJ2-1	CASSLDGSINEQFF
TRBV12-3/TRBV12-4	TRBJ2-2	CASSLVTGYTGELFF
TRBV9	TRBJ2-1	CASGLTRTSSYNEQFF
TRBV27	TRBJ2-5	CASSLDGGAQYF
TRBV5-1	TRBJ1-2	CASRVGSGYTF
TRBV4-1	TRBJ2-2	CASSQEGGWSAGELFF
TRBV15	TRBJ1-5	CATSPMAGNQPQHF
TRBV29-1	TRBJ1-1	CSVDFLGDNTEAFF
TRBV6-2/TRBV6-3	TRBJ2-1	CASTPVGPYNEQFF
TRBV14	TRBJ2-1	CASSTPPLDEQFF
TRBV28	TRBJ2-5	CASSFRTGEDTQYF
TRBV5-1	TRBJ2-7	CASSAASGSYEQYF
TRBV20-1	TRBJ2-7	CSARDPLAGSYEQYF
TRBV12-3/TRBV12-4	TRBJ2-7	CASSFATGGNEQYF
TRBV5-1	TRBJ1-1	CASSLRGYDTEAFF
TRBV11-3	TRBJ2-3	CASSLVAGVPTDTQYF
TRBV7-2	TRBJ2-2	CASSLGTGETGELFF